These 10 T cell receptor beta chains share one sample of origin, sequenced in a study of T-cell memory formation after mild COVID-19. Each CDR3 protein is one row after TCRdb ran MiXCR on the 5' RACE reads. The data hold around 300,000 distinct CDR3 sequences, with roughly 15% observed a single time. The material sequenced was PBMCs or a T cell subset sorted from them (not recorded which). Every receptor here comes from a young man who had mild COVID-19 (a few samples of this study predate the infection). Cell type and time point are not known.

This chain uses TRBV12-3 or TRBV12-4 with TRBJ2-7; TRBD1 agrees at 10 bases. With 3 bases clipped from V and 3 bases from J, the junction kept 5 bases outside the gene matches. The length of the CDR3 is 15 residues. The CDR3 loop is CASSLGTGDIYEQYV. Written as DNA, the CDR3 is TGTGCCAGCAGTTTGGGGACAGGGGACATCTACGAGCAGTACGTC.

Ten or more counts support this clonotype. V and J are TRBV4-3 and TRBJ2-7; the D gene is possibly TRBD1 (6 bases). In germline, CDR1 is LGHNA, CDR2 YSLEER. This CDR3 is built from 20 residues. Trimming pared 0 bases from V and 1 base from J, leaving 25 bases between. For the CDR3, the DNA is TGCGCCAGCAGCCAAGACCGGGTTAGAAGGAGGACCGGACAGTCCTACGAGCAGTACTTC. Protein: CASSQDRVRRRTGQSYEQYF.

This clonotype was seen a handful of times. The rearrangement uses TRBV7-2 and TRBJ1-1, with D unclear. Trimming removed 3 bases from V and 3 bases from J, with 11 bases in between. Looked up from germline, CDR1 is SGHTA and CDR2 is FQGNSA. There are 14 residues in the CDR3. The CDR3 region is CASSFFRKDTEAFF. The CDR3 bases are TGTGCCAGCAGCTTCTTTAGGAAGGACACTGAAGCTTTCTTT.

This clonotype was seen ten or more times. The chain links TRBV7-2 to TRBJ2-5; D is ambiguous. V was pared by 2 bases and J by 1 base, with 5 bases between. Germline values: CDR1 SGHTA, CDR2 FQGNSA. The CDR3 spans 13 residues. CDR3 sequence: CASSLFSQETQYF. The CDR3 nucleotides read TGTGCCAGCAGCTTATTCAGCCAAGAGACCCAGTACTTC.

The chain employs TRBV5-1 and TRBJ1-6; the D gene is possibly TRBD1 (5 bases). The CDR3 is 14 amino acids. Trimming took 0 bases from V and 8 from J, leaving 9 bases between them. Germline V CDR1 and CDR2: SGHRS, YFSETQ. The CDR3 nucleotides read TGCGCCAGCAGCTTGGACAGGAGTGATTCACCCCTCCACTTT. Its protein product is CASSLDRSDSPLHF.

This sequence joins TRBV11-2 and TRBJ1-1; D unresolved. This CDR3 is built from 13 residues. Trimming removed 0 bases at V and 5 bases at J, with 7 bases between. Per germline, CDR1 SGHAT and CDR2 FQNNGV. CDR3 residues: CASSLDVRTEAFF. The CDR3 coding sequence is TGTGCCAGCAGCTTAGATGTTCGGACTGAAGCTTTCTTT.

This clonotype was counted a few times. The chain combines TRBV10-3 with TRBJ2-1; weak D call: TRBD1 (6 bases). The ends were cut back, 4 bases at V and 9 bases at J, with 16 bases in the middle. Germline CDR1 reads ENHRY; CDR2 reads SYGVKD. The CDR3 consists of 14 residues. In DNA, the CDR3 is TGTGCCATCAGTGGGCCACAGGGAAATAGTGAGCAGTTCTTC. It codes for CAISGPQGNSEQFF.

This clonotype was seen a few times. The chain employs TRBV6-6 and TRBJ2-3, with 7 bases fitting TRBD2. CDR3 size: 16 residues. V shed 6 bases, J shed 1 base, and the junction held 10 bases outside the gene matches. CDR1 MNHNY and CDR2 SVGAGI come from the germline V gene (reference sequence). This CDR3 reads CASRYRAGRGTDTQYF. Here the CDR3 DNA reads TGTGCCAGCAGATATAGGGCAGGGAGGGGCACAGATACGCAGTATTTT.

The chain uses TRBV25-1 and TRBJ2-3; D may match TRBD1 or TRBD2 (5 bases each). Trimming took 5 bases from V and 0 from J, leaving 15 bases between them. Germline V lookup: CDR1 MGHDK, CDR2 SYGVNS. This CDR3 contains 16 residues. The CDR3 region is CASSSFGAVSTDTQYF. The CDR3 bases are TGTGCCAGCAGTTCCTTCGGGGCAGTTAGCACAGATACGCAGTATTTT.

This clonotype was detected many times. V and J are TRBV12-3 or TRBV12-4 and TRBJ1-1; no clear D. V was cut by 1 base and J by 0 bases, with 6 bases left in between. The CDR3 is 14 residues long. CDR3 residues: CASSLGLMNTEAFF. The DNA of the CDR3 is TGTGCCAGCAGTTTAGGCCTCATGAACACTGAAGCTTTCTTT.